The sequence of this T cell receptor beta chain was determined in a study of blood T cell repertoires in COVID-19 (dated by TCRdb to the early 2020s). Regarding the complete study: Collaborator samples came from the United States, Italy and Spain and covered acute and convalescent phases of COVID-19. The prospective study material was composed of cDNA or gDNA derived from T cells, B-cell-depleted T cells, or PBMCs. Subjects who had been exposed to COVID-19, were actively infected with it, or had recovered from it provided the deeply sampled blood TCRbeta repertoires that made up the dataset. The repertoires were released in a freely available public database meant as a resource for research on the immune response to SARS-CoV-2. The samples were drawn from two sources: the first 160 participants of the ongoing ImmuneRACE study, and some 1,300 subjects contributed by 6 global collaborators. The sample metadata nearly always contained a de-identified subject ID, COVID-19 status, age in years and sex. Where HLA class I and class II types were available, the types were taken from metadata supplied by the sample provider, not from assay-based typing. The study at large found these results: The quantity of clinical and demographic metadata differed by source and by participant and was supplied without curation.

Collaborating institutions collected whole blood in K2EDTA tubes following their own protocols. Collaborator samples were shipped for TCRbeta analysis as frozen whole blood, isolated PBMCs, or DNA extracted from either sample type. The immunoSEQ Assay, a bias-controlled multiplex PCR, was used to amplify TCRbeta CDR3 regions from genomic DNA. As for how the authors treated the data: The number of nucleated cells in each sample was estimated by amplification of reference gene primers within the assay. To quantify the absolute abundance of each unique TCRbeta CDR3 rearrangement, sequence reads were collapsed and filtered. For each sample, productive Simpson clonality was calculated as the square root of Simpson's diversity index over productive rearrangements. In TCRdb, the immuneACCESS table is reduced to in-frame sequences with V and J assigned. These tables do not hold every clone; where another copy was compared, an unresolved V gene accounts for under half, and the others remain unexplained. V, J and clone size are those of that table, while D and trimming were read from the DNA. This sample comprises about 190,000 clones, roughly 89% of them detected only once. The ten largest clones capture approximately 0.62% of the sample.

Taken from cysteine to phenylalanine, the CDR3 has 12 residues. The read is trimmed to its CDR3 DNA, 36 bases read in frame from base 1. Via the germline V gene (reference sequence), CDR1 is WNHNN and CDR2 SYGVQD. Deletion took 2 bases off V and 10 bases off J, with a span of 9 bases between the germline ends. As to this clone: This clone's antigen is unknown. No much larger clone is present one base from it, and per-base qualities are unavailable.

The TCR comes from a man aged 45-60 years with acute or convalescent COVID-19. Sequencing input: peripheral blood. The chain joins TRBV10-1 to TRBJ2-1; the D gene is not confidently resolved. CDR3 sequence: CASSESTTEQFF. The DNA sequence reads TGCGCCAGCAGTGAGAGTACGACAGAGCAGTTCTTC.